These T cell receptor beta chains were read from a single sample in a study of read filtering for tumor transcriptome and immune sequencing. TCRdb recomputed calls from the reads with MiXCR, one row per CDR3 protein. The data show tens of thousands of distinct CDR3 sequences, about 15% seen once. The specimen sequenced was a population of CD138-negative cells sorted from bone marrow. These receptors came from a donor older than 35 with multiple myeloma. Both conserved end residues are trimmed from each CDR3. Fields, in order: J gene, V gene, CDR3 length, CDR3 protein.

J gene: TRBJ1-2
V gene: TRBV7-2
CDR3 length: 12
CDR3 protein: ASSLARQDYGYT

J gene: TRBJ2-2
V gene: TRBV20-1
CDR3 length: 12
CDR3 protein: SARSSGRTGELF

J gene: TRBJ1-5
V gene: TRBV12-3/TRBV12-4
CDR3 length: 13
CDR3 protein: ASSLSTGVNQPQH

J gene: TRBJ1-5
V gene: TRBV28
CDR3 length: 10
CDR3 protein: ASSLSQVHQH

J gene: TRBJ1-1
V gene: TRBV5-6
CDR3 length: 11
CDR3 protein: ASSPLASTEAF

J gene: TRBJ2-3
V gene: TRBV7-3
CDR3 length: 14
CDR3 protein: ASSTGSSGRADTQY

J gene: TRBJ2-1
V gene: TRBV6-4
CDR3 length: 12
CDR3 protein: ASSAGLGYNEQF

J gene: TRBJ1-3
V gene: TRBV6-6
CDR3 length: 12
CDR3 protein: ASRPQSVGNTIY

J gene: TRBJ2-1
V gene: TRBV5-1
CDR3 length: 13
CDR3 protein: ASSTLAGASSEQF

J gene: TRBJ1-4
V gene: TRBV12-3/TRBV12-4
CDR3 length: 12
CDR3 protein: ASSLAGATSPLF

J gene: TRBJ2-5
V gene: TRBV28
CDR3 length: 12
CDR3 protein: ANSFGGLGEAQY

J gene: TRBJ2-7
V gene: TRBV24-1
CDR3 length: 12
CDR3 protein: VPGRDLGSYEQY

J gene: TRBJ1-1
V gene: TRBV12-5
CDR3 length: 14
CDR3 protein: ASGLVVGQGVTEAF

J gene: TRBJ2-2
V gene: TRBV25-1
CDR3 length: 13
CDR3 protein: ASRDSGRAGRELF

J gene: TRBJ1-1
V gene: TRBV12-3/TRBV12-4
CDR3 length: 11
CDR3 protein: ASSLLQNTEAF

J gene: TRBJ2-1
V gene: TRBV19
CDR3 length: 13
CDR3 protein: ASSVSGSSSDEQF

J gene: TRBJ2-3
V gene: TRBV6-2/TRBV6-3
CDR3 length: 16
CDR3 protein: ASRTGAYSGGRTDTQY

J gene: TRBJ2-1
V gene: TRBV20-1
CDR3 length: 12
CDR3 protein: SARGEIGYNEQF

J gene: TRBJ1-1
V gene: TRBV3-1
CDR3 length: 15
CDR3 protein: ASSQSRTGARGTEAF

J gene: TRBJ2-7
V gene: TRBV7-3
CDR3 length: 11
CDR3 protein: ASSLGPTYGQY

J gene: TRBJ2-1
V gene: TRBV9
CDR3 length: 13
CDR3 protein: ASSAGVAGLGEQF

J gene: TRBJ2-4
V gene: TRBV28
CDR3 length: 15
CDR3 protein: AGSLGGLGIAKNIQY

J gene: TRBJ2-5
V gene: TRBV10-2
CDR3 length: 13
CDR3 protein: ASSEEMRSLETQY

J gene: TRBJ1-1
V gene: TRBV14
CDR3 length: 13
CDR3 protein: ASSTFRQGYPEAF

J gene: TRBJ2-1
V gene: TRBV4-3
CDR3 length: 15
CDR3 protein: ASSQDTASGIRNEQF

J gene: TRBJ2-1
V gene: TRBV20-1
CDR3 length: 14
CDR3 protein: SARDLDPPVYNEQF

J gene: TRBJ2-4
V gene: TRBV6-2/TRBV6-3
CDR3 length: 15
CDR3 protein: ASSSGLAGGRENIQY

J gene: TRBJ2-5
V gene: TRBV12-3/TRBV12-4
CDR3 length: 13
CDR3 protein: ASSSSGRYGETQY

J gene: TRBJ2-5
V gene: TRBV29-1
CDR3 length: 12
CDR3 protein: SVELAGSQETQY

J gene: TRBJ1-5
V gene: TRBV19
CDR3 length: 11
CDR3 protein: ASSGTGFQPQH

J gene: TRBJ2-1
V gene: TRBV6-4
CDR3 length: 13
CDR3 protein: ASSERLAGVSEQF

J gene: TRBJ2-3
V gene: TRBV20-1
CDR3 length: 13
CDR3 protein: SASLLRGDTDTQY

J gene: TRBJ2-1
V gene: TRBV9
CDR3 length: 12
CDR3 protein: ASSSGSYGAEQF

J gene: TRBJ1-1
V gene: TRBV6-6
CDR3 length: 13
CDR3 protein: ASSYPDSAFRGAF

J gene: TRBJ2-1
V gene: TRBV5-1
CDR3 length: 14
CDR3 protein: ASSLALGSFNNEQF

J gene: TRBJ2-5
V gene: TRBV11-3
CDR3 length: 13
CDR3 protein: ASSLRWNQQETQY

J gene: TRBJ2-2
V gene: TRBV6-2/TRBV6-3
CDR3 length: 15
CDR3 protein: ATYDRGSRTNTGELF

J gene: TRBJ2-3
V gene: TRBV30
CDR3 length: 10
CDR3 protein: AGQGDTDTQY

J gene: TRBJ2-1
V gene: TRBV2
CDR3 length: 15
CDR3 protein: ASSESLSGRTFPEQF

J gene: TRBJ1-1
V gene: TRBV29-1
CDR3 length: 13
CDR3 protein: SARGQPPMNTEAF

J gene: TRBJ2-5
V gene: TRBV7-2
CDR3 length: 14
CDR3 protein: ASSSGRKNGQETQY

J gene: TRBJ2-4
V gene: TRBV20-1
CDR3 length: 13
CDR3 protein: SARGGTLAKNIQY

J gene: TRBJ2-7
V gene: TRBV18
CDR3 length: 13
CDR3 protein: ASSLSGGRNYEQY

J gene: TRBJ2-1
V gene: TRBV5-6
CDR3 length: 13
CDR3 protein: ASSILSGSYNEQF

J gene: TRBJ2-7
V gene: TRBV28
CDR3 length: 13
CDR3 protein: ASSPGLAELYEQY

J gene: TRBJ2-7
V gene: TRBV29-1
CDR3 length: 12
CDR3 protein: SVARTGSTYEQY

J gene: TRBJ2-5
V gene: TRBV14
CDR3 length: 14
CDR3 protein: ASSQGGGLAEETQY

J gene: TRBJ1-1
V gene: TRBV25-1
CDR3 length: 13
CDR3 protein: ASSAWDGSNTEAF

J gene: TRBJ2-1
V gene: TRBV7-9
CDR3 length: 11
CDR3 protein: ASSPGLWNEQF

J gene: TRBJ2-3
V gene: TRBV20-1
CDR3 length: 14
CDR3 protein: SARDMGTGTTDTQY

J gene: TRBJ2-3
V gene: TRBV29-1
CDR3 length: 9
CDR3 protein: SGGTFNTQY

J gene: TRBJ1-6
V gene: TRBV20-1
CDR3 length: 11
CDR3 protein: SARTGFGTEAS